Shown below are 20 T cell receptor beta chains from a single sample sequenced in a study of spatial heterogeneity in lung cancer. Time point in this sample: blood at routine non-recurrence follow-up after resection. MiXCR, applied by TCRdb to the 5' RACE reads, yields one record per CDR3 protein. The data contain about 36,000 distinct CDR3 sequences, under 9% of them singletons. The sequencing used PBMCs, collected at follow-up. The source of these receptors is a male donor with early-stage non-small cell lung cancer.

There are many counts of this clonotype. V is TRBV18 and J is TRBJ2-7; TRBD1 aligns across 7 bases. The junction had 2 bases not matched to a gene; V was cut back by 5 bases and J by 1 base. From germline, CDR1 is KGHSH and CDR2 LQKENI. The CDR3 sequence is 13 residues long. The CDR3 DNA reads TGTGCCAGCTCAACAGGGGCGTCCTACGAGCAGTACTTC. Its translation is CASSTGASYEQYF.

This clonotype was counted ten times or more. The chain carries TRBV7-6 and TRBJ2-1; possible D gene TRBD1, 5 bases. This CDR3 is 12 amino acids long. The V gene's germline CDR1 is SGHVS and CDR2 FNYEAQ. V was shortened by 5 bases and J by 9 bases, with 11 bases between the two germline ends. The CDR3 DNA reads TGTGCCAGCAGCCCAGGGTTTAGTGAGCAGTTCTTC. Translation: CASSPGFSEQFF. Filled out from reference TRBV7-6 and TRBJ2-1, the complete variable domain reads GAGVSQSPRYKVTKRGQDVALRCDPISGHVSLYWYRQALGQGPEFLTYFNYEAQQDKSGLPNDRFSAERPEGSISTLTIQRTEQRDSAMYRCASSPGFSEQFFGPGTRLTVL.

This clonotype occurred many times. The V gene is TRBV7-9, the J gene TRBJ2-2, with D maybe TRBD2 (6 bases). Looked up from germline, CDR1 is SEHNR and CDR2 is FQNEAQ (reference sequence). V lost 5 bases and J lost 6, with 19 bases in between. The CDR3 is made up of 16 amino acids. Here the CDR3 reads CASSQELALFAGELFF. CDR3 sequence (DNA): TGTGCCAGCAGCCAAGAACTAGCCCTCTTCGCCGGGGAGCTGTTTTTT.

In this sample, this clonotype turned up many times. The CDR3 region has the DNA TGTGCCAGCTCACCACGACAGGAGAACTATGGCTACACCTTC. This gives the protein CASSPRQENYGYTF. The chain recombines TRBV18 with TRBJ1-2; D is possibly TRBD1 (6 bases). V was pared by 1 base and J by 2 bases, with 8 bases between. This CDR3 has 14 residues. Germline-derived CDR1 and CDR2 are KGHSH and LQKENI.

This clonotype has at least ten counts. CDR3 DNA: TGTGCCAGCAGCTTAGTAGGGACAGGTCAGGGGACTGAAGCTTTCTTT. This gives the protein CASSLVGTGQGTEAFF. The chain is built from TRBV11-3 and TRBJ1-1, with 8 bases matching TRBD1. This CDR3 comprises 16 residues. Per germline, CDR1 SGHNT and CDR2 YENEEA. With V trimmed by 1 base and J by 5 bases, 9 bases remained unmatched.

In its sample, this clonotype is medium-sized. The chain links TRBV5-1 to TRBJ2-7, with 8 bases identical to TRBD2. V was clipped by 0 bases and J by 5 bases; unmatched bases: 16. Germline V lookup: CDR1 SGHRS, CDR2 YFSETQ. The CDR3 has 18 amino acids. The CDR3 loop is CASSLGALKRGPLDEQYF. The CDR3 coding sequence is TGCGCCAGCAGCTTGGGGGCGCTCAAGCGGGGGCCTCTTGACGAGCAGTACTTC.

This clonotype appeared many times. J is TRBJ2-7 and V is TRBV9; 10 bases agree with TRBD2. The CDR3 runs 13 residues. Germline CDR1 is SGDLS and CDR2 is YYNGEE. The V gene end was trimmed by 3 bases and the J gene end by 7 bases; junction bases not matched to a gene: 4. The CDR3 sequence: CASSAGLASEQYF. DNA of the CDR3: TGTGCCAGCAGCGCGGGACTAGCGAGTGAGCAGTACTTC.

Ten or more counts support this clonotype. The chain joins TRBV19 to TRBJ1-5; unclear D gene. Looked up from germline, CDR1 is LNHDA and CDR2 is SQIVND (reference sequence). The V end lost 4 bases, the J end lost 5 bases, and 15 bases lay between the germline ends. This CDR3 has 15 amino acids. In DNA form, the CDR3 reads TGTGCCAGTAGTAAAGAGGATTACCATGATCAGCCCCAGCATTTT. Translation gives CASSKEDYHDQPQHF. The full variable domain, in which reference TRBV19 and TRBJ1-5 provide the parts outside the CDR3, is DGGITQSPKYLFRKEGQNVTLSCEQNLNHDAMYWYRQDPGQGLRLIYYSQIVNDFQKGDIAEGYSVSREKKESFPLTVTSAQKNPTAFYLCASSKEDYHDQPQHFGDGTRLSIL.

This clonotype appeared many times. The chain recombines TRBV27 with TRBJ2-2; TRBD2 matches at 10 bases. The germline V gene has CDR1 MNHEY and CDR2 SMNVEV (reference sequence). The CDR3 totals 17 residues. With 6 bases clipped from V and 0 bases from J, the junction kept 7 bases outside the gene matches. CDR3 sequence (DNA): TGTGCCAGCAGCAAAACTAGCGGGATAACGAACACCGGGGAGCTGTTTTTT. This sequence encodes CASSKTSGITNTGELFF.

This clonotype has a count of ten or more. The V call is TRBV7-9, the J call TRBJ2-7; a weak D match, TRBD1 (5 bases). V was cut by 3 bases and J by 2 bases, with 8 bases left in between. This CDR3 comprises 13 residues. CDR1 SEHNR and CDR2 FQNEAQ come from the germline V gene (reference sequence). CDR3 in amino acids: CASSFDRAYEQYF. DNA of the CDR3: TGTGCCAGCAGCTTCGACAGAGCCTACGAGCAGTACTTC.

Notes on this clonotype: A read error is possible here, since a much larger clone lies one base away. V usage is TRBV2 and J usage is TRBJ2-3, with D possibly matching TRBD2 (6 bases). This CDR3 contains 15 residues. Germline values: CDR1 SNHLY, CDR2 FYNNEI. The CDR3 DNA reads as TGTGCCAGCAGTGACGCTAGCGTAAGCATAGATACGCAGTATTTT. Its translation is CASSDASVSIDTQYF.

The chain has TRBV14 and TRBJ1-1; 8 bases are shared with TRBD1. The germline CDR1 and CDR2 sequences are SGHDN and FVKESK. Trimming cost V 5 bases and J 0 bases; bases outside gene matches: 5. The length of the CDR3 is 15 residues. The CDR3 DNA is TGTGCCAGCAGCGGACAGGGACGTATGAACACTGAAGCTTTCTTT. This sequence encodes CASSGQGRMNTEAFF.

This clonotype was recorded at least ten times. This sequence joins TRBV4-1 and TRBJ2-1, with no clear D. The ends were cut back, 0 bases at V and 4 bases at J, with 16 bases in the middle. CDR3 length equals 17 residues. Germline V lookup: CDR1 MGHRA, CDR2 YSYEKL. In DNA, the CDR3 is TGCGCCAGCAGCCAAGATTCGGTCTCCGCCACATACAATGAGCAGTTCTTC. Translation: CASSQDSVSATYNEQFF.

A note on this clonotype: This sequence may be a read error, since a much larger clone differs from it by one base. The chain is built from TRBV3-1 and TRBJ1-2; D not certain. The CDR3 spans 12 residues. In germline, CDR1 is LGHDT, CDR2 YNNKEL (reference sequence). The CDR3 here is CANSQADYGYTF. In DNA form, the CDR3 reads TGTGCCAACAGCCAAGCGGACTATGGCTACACCTTC.

This clonotype showed up many times. The genes are TRBV20-1 and TRBJ2-7, with a weak D call TRBD1 (6 bases). V lost 6 bases and J lost 0, with 15 bases in between. This CDR3 has 14 amino acids. Germline V CDR1 and CDR2: DFQATT, SNEGSKA (reference sequence). CDR3 in DNA: TGCAGTGCAACCGGACAGCCGAACTCCTACGAGCAGTACTTC. Translation gives CSATGQPNSYEQYF.

This clonotype was detected many times. The CDR3 loop is CASERASGPNGGETQYF. The CDR3 DNA is TGTGCCAGCGAGAGGGCTAGCGGGCCAAACGGGGGAGAGACCCAGTACTTC. This chain links TRBV11-2 with TRBJ2-5; 8 bases fit TRBD2. Trimming at V came to 8 bases and at J to 4 bases, leaving 18 bases not matched to a gene. Germline assignment: CDR1 SGHAT and CDR2 FQNNGV. CDR3 length: 17 amino acids.

This clonotype came up many times. The gene calls are TRBV4-1 and TRBJ2-5; D possibly corresponds to TRBD1 (6 bases). Germline CDR1 MGHRA, CDR2 YSYEKL. This CDR3 contains 14 residues. V dropped 4 bases and J dropped 5 bases, with 14 bases sitting between them. CDR3 coding DNA: TGCGCCAGCAGCCCTACAGGGTACGGGGAGACCCAGTACTTC. Its translation: CASSPTGYGETQYF.

This clonotype appeared a single time. V usage is TRBV15 and J usage is TRBJ1-2, with TRBD1 identical over 10 bases. Germline CDR1 is LNHNV and CDR2 is YYDKDF (reference sequence). V was pared by 5 bases and J by 4 bases, with 7 bases of the junction left unmatched. This CDR3 has 15 residues. The CDR3 DNA reads TGTGCCACCAGCGGGGGGACAGGGGATATCTATGGCTACACCTTC. Protein: CATSGGTGDIYGYTF.

This clonotype was detected ten times or more. The V call is TRBV20-1, the J call TRBJ1-5, with unresolved D. This CDR3 comprises 15 residues. Trimming cost V 3 bases and J 6 bases, with 18 bases left between them. Germline V gives CDR1 DFQATT, CDR2 SNEGSKA (reference sequence). The CDR3 region is CSARKISDLTQPQHF. The CDR3 nucleotides are TGCAGTGCTAGGAAAATTTCGGACCTTACTCAGCCCCAGCATTTT.

There are many counts of this clonotype. The genes are TRBV19 and TRBJ1-5; D not certain. V lost 3 bases, J lost 7 bases, and 7 bases lay in between. The CDR3 has 12 residues. Germline V gene data show CDR1 as LNHDA and CDR2 as SQIVND (reference sequence). The CDR3 here is CASSIEYQPQHF. In nucleotides, the CDR3 is TGTGCCAGTAGTATTGAATACCAGCCCCAGCATTTT.